In its sample, the clone carrying this T cell receptor beta chain was seen many times. As yet, its antigen is unknown. The sample comes from a study of T cells in Graves' hyperthyroidism and ophthalmopathy. Study conclusions and caveats: Among clonotypes expanded in thyroid above 0.001, most were also found in blood.

The CDR3 runs to 14 residues. The germline CDR1 and CDR2 sequences are SGHTA and FQGNSA. The trim removed 5 bases at V and 0 bases at J, leaving 3 bases unmatched. From RNA transcripts, TCR beta CDR3 regions were amplified. First-round RT-PCR with HTBI primers amplified the TCR CDR3 region. One entry per CDR3 protein, called by TCRdb with MiXCR from the multiplex PCR reads. The sample contains more than 500,000 distinct CDR3 sequences, roughly 15% of which appear only once. Sequencing was performed on blood. This TCR came from a woman in her forties with Graves' ophthalmopathy. V is TRBV7-2 and J is TRBJ2-7, with TRBD1 matching over 8 bases. In DNA, the CDR3 is TGTGCCAGCAGCCGGGACAGGAGCTCCTACGAGCAGTACTTC. This sequence encodes CASSRDRSSYEQYF. The variable domain in full, with the rest retrieved from reference TRBV7-2 and TRBJ2-7, is GAGVSQSPSNKVTEKGKDVELRCDPISGHTALYWYRQSLGQGLEFLIYFQGNSAPDKSGLPSDRFSAERTGGSVSTLTIQRTQQEDSAVYLCASSRDRSSYEQYFGPGTRLTVT.